This T cell receptor beta chain was captured by sequencing in a study of blood T cell repertoires in COVID-19. Assay used: immunoSEQ multiplex PCR; TCRdb lists only in-frame clones, some missing. Of some 290,000 clones in the sample, around 92% are singletons; the top ten hold almost 9.5%. The sample was PBMCs or T cells enriched from blood (not recorded which). The receptor was derived from a woman aged 30 to 39 who had recovered from COVID-19.

The CDR3 DNA reads TGTGCCAGCATCGGGAGGGCCAGCTCCTACAATGAGCAGTTCTTC. Encoded protein: CASIGRASSYNEQFF. The chain uses TRBV28 and TRBJ2-1, with 8 bases matching TRBD2. Germline V lookup: CDR1 MDHEN, CDR2 SYDVKM. The V segment lost 7 bases and the J segment 0 bases; nucleotides outside the gene matches: 5. This CDR3 contains 15 residues.